Following are 25 T cell receptor beta chains from one sample sequenced in a study of cytomegalovirus exposure and HLA in healthy donors. The PCR ran on 60 Vbeta and 13 Jbeta primers. Sequencing was performed with immunoSEQ multiplex PCR; in TCRdb, only in-frame clones are kept and a portion is missing. The data show 150,000 to 200,000 clones, 70% to 80% seen once. Specimen: PBMCs. The receptors come from a woman between 50 and 59 years old in good health and CMV-seronegative.

This clone was recorded only once. This chain uses TRBV11-3 with TRBJ2-1; TRBD2 matches 7 bases. The V and J ends lost 1 base and 8 bases, in that order; junction bases with no gene match: 8. Per the germline V gene, CDR1 is SGHNT and CDR2 is YENEEA. This CDR3 has 15 amino acids. The CDR3 protein is CASSLGGGRKDEQFF. The CDR3 DNA sequence: TGTGCCAGCAGCTTAGGGGGGGGGAGAAAGGATGAGCAGTTCTTC. Complete variable domain (other parts from reference TRBV11-3 and TRBJ2-1): EAGVVQSPRYKIIEKKQPVAFWCNPISGHNTLYWYLQNLGQGPELLIRYENEEAVDDSQLPKDRFSAERLKGVDSTLKIQPAELGDSAVYLCASSLGGGRKDEQFFGPGTRLTVL.

Only a few counts were recorded for this clone. The V and J genes are TRBV5-4 and TRBJ1-1, with D hard to call. The CDR3 is 13 amino acids. Trimming stripped 4 bases from V and 1 base from J, with 8 bases between. The germline V gene has CDR1 SGHNT and CDR2 YYREEE (reference sequence). This chain's CDR3 is CASSVHPNTEAFF. The CDR3 nucleotides read TGTGCCAGCAGCGTACACCCGAACACTGAAGCTTTCTTT. The full variable domain, completed using reference TRBV5-4 and TRBJ1-1, is ETGVTQSPTHLIKTRGQQVTLRCSSQSGHNTVSWYQQALGQGPQFIFQYYREEENGRGNFPPRFSGLQFPNYSSELNVNALELDDSALYLCASSVHPNTEAFFGQGTRLTVV.

V is TRBV2 and J is TRBJ1-2, with D hard to call. The CDR3 extends over 13 amino acids. V was shortened by 6 bases and J by 5 bases, with 13 bases between the two germline ends. Germline CDR1 is SNHLY and CDR2 is FYNNEI. This CDR3 reads CASSRGNTYGYTF. The CDR3 DNA reads as TGTGCCAGCAGCCGAGGTAACACTTATGGCTACACCTTC. Combining the CDR3 with reference TRBV2 and TRBJ1-2 gives the whole variable domain EPEVTQTPSHQVTQMGQEVILRCVPISNHLYFYWYRQILGQKVEFLVSFYNNEISEKSEIFDDQFSVERPDGSNFTLKIRSTKLEDSAMYFCASSRGNTYGYTFGSGTRLTVV.

CDR3 loop: CASRRGSPTGNTIYF. The CDR3 DNA reads TGTGCCAGCCGAAGGGGCAGTCCTACTGGAAACACCATATATTTT. The V gene is TRBV7-2, the J gene TRBJ1-3; possible D gene TRBD1, 5 bases. This CDR3 has 15 amino acids. Germline loops: CDR1 SGHTA, CDR2 FQGNSA. V was trimmed by 8 bases and J by 2 bases, leaving 16 bases between them.

Here the CDR3 reads CASSYSGGQETQYF. The CDR3 DNA reads as TGTGCCAGCAGTTACTCAGGGGGCCAAGAGACCCAGTACTTC. The chain uses TRBV6-6 and TRBJ2-5, with D perhaps TRBD1 (6 bases). The CDR3 length is 14 residues. The V gene lost 0 bases and the J gene lost 1 base, with 6 bases spanning the gap. CDR1 and CDR2 from the germline V gene are MNHNY and SVGAGI (reference sequence).

V is TRBV4-3 and J is TRBJ2-2, with D maybe TRBD1 (5 bases). V was pared by 2 bases and J by 4 bases, with 5 bases between. Germline values: CDR1 LGHNA, CDR2 YSLEER. The CDR3 has 13 residues. The CDR3 DNA is TGCGCCAGCAGCCAAAGGGGCACCGGGGAGCTGTTTTTT. As protein: CASSQRGTGELFF.

The chain has TRBV19 and TRBJ1-4; possible D gene TRBD1, 6 bases. V was cut by 4 bases and J by 4 bases, with 13 bases left in between. Germline V gene lookup returns CDR1 LNHDA and CDR2 SQIVND (reference sequence). The CDR3 length is 15 residues. CDR3 bases: TGTGCCAGTAGTAACAGGGAGAGTGGTAATGAAAAACTGTTTTTT. This sequence encodes CASSNRESGNEKLFF.

The V gene is TRBV4-3, the J gene TRBJ1-2, with 10 bases matching TRBD1. This CDR3 spans 17 amino acids. Germline lookup yields CDR1 LGHNA and CDR2 YSLEER. Trimming took 0 bases from V and 4 from J; bases not matched to a gene: 8. The CDR3 region has the DNA TGCGCCAGCAGCCAAGATCTTGGGACAGGGGTCGGCTATGGCTACACCTTC. This gives the protein CASSQDLGTGVGYGYTF.

V gene TRBV11-2 combines with J gene TRBJ2-7; TRBD1 matches 10 bases. Per the germline V gene, CDR1 is SGHAT and CDR2 is FQNNGV. CDR3 length: 15 amino acids. Trimming removed 1 base from V and 3 bases from J; junction bases left unmatched: 3. DNA for the CDR3: TGTGCCAGCAGCTTAGGGGGACAGGGGAGCTACGAGCAGTACTTC. Protein: CASSLGGQGSYEQYF.

This chain connects TRBV6-6 to TRBJ2-5, with D perhaps matching TRBD2 (6 bases). The J call may be wrong; the DNA end is better matched by TRBJ2-7. This CDR3 is 12 amino acids long. CDR1 and CDR2 (germline): MNHNY, SVGAGI (reference sequence). The CDR3 DNA sequence: TGTGCCAGCAGTTACCGGGACTTCGAGCAGTACTTC. Amino acid sequence: CASSYRDFEQYF.

The CDR3 sequence: CASSLEPGPVTDTQYF. The CDR3 nucleotides read TGTGCCAGCAGCTTAGAACCTGGGCCCGTAACAGATACGCAGTATTTT. The chain uses TRBV11-1 and TRBJ2-3; D is unclear. Germline CDR1 is SGHAT and CDR2 is FQDESV (reference sequence). V was clipped by 1 base and J by 3 bases, with 14 bases between them. The CDR3 runs 16 residues.

V and J are TRBV6-1 and TRBJ2-3; possibly TRBD1 for D (6 bases). Germline V lookup: CDR1 MNHNS, CDR2 SASEGT. This CDR3 comprises 15 residues. Trimming left V 2 bases short and J 6 bases short, with 15 bases between. As DNA, the CDR3 is TGTGCCAGCAGTGAATATTCCCAGGGGCGTGATACGCAGTATTTT. This codes for CASSEYSQGRDTQYF.

The chain links TRBV5-8 to TRBJ2-3; D gene unclear. This CDR3 is 15 amino acids long. The germline V and J ends were trimmed by 1 base and 5 bases, with 14 bases remaining between them. CDR1 SGHTS and CDR2 YDEGEE come from the germline V gene. The CDR3 is CASSLRLIAVDTQYF. The CDR3 DNA reads as TGTGCCAGCAGCTTGCGACTTATCGCGGTAGATACGCAGTATTTT.

This sequence joins TRBV7-3 and TRBJ1-1, with D unclear. The CDR3 totals 15 residues. Germline V gene sequence: CDR1 SGHTA, CDR2 FQGTGA. V shed 0 bases and J shed 0 bases, with 8 bases lying between them. The CDR3 region is CASSLTRHLNTEAFF. In nucleotides, the CDR3 is TGTGCCAGCAGCTTAACCAGACATCTGAACACTGAAGCTTTCTTT.

The chain joins TRBV5-1 to TRBJ1-4, with 10 bases aligning to TRBD1. Germline CDR1 and CDR2: SGHRS and YFSETQ. The CDR3 runs 17 residues. Trimming at V came to 4 bases and at J to 2 bases, leaving 8 bases not matched to a gene. This CDR3 is CASSGRRQGATNEKLFF. The DNA of the CDR3 is TGCGCCAGCAGCGGCCGGAGACAGGGGGCCACTAATGAAAAACTGTTTTTT.

V is TRBV29-1 and J is TRBJ2-1, with TRBD2 identical over 7 bases. Germline V gene lookup returns CDR1 SQVTM and CDR2 ANQGSEA. This CDR3 contains 15 residues. The trim removed 7 bases at V and 1 base at J, leaving 10 bases unmatched. As DNA, the CDR3 is TGCAGCGCCCCCAGGCGGGAGTCGTCCTACAATGAGCAGTTCTTC. It encodes CSAPRRESSYNEQFF.

The chain is built from TRBV18 and TRBJ2-7, with 8 positions matching TRBD1. The CDR3 is 14 residues long. The germline V gene has CDR1 KGHSH and CDR2 LQKENI. Trimming cost V 6 bases and J 9 bases; bases outside gene matches: 13. The CDR3 bases are TGTGCCAGCTCCCCAGGGACAGGCTTTATAGGGCAGTACTTC. Translation gives CASSPGTGFIGQYF.

The genes are TRBV2 and TRBJ1-1; D gene unclear. The germline V and J ends were trimmed by 3 bases and 0 bases, with 11 bases remaining between them. The CDR3 has 15 amino acids. CDR1 and CDR2 from the germline V gene are SNHLY and FYNNEI. This CDR3 is CASSDSTEMNTEAFF. CDR3 in DNA: TGTGCCAGCAGTGACAGTACAGAAATGAACACTGAAGCTTTCTTT.

The chain is built from TRBV5-1 and TRBJ1-1; 8 positions match TRBD1. The CDR3 loop spans 15 amino acids. J lost 5 bases, V lost 0 bases, and 6 bases had no gene match. Germline values: CDR1 SGHRS, CDR2 YFSETQ. Written as DNA, the CDR3 is TGCGCCAGCAGCTTGGCGACAGGGGTACGGACTGAAGCTTTCTTT. This translates into CASSLATGVRTEAFF.

The chain uses TRBV28 and TRBJ1-5; no clear D gene. Germline V lookup: CDR1 MDHEN, CDR2 SYDVKM. Trimming pared 6 bases from V and 0 bases from J, leaving 9 bases between. The CDR3 is 14 amino acids. CDR3 DNA sequence: TGTGCCAGCAGCAAATCAAATAGCAATCAGCCCCAGCATTTT. Encoded protein: CASSKSNSNQPQHF.

This chain uses TRBV27 with TRBJ2-3; 7 positions match TRBD1. Per the germline V gene, CDR1 is MNHEY and CDR2 is SMNVEV (reference sequence). The length of the CDR3 is 15 residues. V lost 5 bases to trimming and J lost 2 bases; unmatched junction nucleotides: 7. CDR3 DNA: TGTGCCAGCAGTATGAGGACAGGCTCCACAGATACGCAGTATTTT. It specifies CASSMRTGSTDTQYF.

The J gene is TRBJ2-2, the V gene TRBV2; 7 nucleotides line up with TRBD2. Germline-derived CDR1 and CDR2 are SNHLY and FYNNEI. The CDR3 has 14 residues. The V segment lost 8 bases and the J segment 3 bases; nucleotides outside the gene matches: 6. The CDR3 protein is CASVGGAYTGELFF. The CDR3 coding sequence is TGTGCCAGCGTGGGAGGGGCCTACACCGGGGAGCTGTTTTTT.

This chain connects TRBV2 to TRBJ2-7, with D possibly being TRBD1 (6 bases). Germline-derived CDR1 and CDR2 are SNHLY and FYNNEI. V was shortened by 6 bases and J by 0 bases, with 12 bases between the two germline ends. The CDR3 loop spans 14 amino acids. The CDR3 coding sequence is TGTGCCAGCAGGAGGCAGGGGAGCTCCTACGAGCAGTACTTC. Translating gives CASRRQGSSYEQYF.

This rearrangement joins TRBV4-1 to TRBJ1-2; D is unresolved. Deletions cut 0 bases from V and 0 bases from J, with 11 bases between. The germline V gene encodes CDR1 MGHRA and CDR2 YSYEKL. This CDR3 has 16 amino acids. Written as DNA, the CDR3 is TGCGCCAGCAGCCAAGAAGGGTCGGGGACTAACTATGGCTACACCTTC. Its protein is CASSQEGSGTNYGYTF.

The V call is TRBV10-3, the J call TRBJ1-1, with D tentatively TRBD1 (5 bases). This CDR3 is 14 amino acids long. V shed 6 bases and J shed 4 bases, with 15 bases lying between them. CDR1 and CDR2 (germline): ENHRY, SYGVKD. DNA of the CDR3: TGTGCCATCAGGGAGGGGAGCTCGACCACTGAAGCTTTCTTT. Its translation: CAIREGSSTTEAFF.